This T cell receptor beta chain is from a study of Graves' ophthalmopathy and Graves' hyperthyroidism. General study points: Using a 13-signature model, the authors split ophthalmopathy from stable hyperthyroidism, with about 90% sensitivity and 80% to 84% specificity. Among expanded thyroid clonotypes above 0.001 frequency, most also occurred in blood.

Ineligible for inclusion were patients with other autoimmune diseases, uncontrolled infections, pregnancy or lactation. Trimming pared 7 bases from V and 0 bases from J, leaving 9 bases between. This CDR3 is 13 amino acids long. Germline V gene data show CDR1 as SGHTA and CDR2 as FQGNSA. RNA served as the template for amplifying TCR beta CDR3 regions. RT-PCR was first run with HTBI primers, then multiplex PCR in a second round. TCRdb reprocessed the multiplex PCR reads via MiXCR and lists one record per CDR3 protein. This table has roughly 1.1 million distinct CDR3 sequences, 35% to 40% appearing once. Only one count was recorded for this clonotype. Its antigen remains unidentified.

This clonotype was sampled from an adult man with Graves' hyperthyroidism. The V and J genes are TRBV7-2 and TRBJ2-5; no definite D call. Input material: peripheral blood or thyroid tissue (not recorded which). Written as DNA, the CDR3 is TGTGCCAGCACCAAGACGGACCAAGAGACCCAGTACTTC. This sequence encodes CASTKTDQETQYF.